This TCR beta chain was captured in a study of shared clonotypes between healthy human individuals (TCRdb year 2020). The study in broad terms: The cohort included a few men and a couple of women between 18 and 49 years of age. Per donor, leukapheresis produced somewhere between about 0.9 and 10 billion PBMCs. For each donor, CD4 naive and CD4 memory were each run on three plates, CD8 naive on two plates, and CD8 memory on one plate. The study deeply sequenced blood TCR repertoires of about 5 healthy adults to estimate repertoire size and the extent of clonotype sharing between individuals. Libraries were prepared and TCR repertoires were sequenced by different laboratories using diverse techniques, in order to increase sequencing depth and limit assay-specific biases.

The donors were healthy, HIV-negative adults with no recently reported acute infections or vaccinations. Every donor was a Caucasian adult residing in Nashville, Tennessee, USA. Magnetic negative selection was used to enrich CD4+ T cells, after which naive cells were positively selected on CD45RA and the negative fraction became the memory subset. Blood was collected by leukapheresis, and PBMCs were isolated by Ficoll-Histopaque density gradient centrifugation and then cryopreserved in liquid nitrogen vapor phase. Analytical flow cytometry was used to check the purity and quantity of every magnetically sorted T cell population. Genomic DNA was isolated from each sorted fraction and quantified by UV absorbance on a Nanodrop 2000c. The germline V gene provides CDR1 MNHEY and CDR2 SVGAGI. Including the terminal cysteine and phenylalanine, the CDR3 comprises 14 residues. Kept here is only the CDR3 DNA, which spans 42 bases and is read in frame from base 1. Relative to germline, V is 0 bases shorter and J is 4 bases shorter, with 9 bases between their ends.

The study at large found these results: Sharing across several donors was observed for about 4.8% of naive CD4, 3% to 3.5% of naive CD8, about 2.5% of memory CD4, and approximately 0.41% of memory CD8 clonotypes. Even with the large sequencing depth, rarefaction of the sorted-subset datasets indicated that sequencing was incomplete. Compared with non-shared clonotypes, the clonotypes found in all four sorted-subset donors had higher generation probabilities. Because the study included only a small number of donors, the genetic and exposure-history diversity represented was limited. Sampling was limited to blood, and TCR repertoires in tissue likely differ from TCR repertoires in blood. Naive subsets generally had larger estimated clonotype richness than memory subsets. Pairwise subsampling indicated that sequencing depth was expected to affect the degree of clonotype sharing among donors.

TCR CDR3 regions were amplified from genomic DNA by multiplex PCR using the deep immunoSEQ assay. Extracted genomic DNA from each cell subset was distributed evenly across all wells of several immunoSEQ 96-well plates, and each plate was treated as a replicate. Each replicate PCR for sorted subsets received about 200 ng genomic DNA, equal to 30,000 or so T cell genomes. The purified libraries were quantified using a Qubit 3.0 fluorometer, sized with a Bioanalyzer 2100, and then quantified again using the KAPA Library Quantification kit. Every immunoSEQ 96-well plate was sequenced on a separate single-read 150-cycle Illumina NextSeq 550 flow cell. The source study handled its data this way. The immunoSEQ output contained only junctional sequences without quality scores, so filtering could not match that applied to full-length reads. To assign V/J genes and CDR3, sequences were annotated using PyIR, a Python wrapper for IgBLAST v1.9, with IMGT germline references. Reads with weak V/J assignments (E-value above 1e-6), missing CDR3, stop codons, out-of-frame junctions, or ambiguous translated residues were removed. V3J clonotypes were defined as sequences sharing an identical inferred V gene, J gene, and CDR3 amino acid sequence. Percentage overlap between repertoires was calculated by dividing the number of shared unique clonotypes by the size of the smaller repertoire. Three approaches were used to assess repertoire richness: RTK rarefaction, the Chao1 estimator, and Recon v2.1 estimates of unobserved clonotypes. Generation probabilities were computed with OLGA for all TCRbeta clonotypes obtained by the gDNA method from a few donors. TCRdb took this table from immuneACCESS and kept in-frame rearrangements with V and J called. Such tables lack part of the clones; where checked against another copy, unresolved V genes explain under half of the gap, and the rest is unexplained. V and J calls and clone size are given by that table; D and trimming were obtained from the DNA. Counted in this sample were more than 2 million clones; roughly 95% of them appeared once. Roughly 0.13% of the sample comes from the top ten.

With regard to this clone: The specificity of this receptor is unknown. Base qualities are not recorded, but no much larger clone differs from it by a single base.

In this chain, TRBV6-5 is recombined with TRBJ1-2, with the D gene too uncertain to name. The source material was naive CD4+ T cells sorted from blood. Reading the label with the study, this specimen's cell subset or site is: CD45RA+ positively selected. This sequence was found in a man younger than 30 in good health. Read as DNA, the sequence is TGTGCCAGCAGTTACTCGATAGGTCCCTATGGCTACACCTTC. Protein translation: CASSYSIGPYGYTF.